This T cell receptor (beta chain) was retrieved from a study of cytomegalovirus exposure and HLA in healthy donors. Details on this clone: Its antigen is currently unknown.

The PCR made use of 60 Vbeta and 13 Jbeta primers. Method: immunoSEQ multiplex PCR; TCRdb's copy keeps in-frame clones and lacks some. The sample yields about 130,000 clones, about 78% seen once. Study observations and caveats: Later analysis identified about 18,000 TCR beta sequences associated with HLA alleles, using a false discovery rate threshold of 0.05. Serostatus for CMV was the only available immune exposure information. Sequencing likely caused a cluster of highly shared sequence variants.

CDR3 length equals 14 residues. CDR1 is MNHEY and CDR2 is SVGAGI in the germline V gene. The ends were cut back, 6 bases at V and 2 bases at J, with 13 bases in the middle. The origin of this receptor is a man aged 45-65 years in good health and CMV-seronegative. The sequencing sample was made of PBMCs. The rearrangement links TRBV6-5 to TRBJ2-5; D ambiguous. The CDR3 region is CASSRRSNQETQYF. CDR3 bases: TGTGCCAGCAGCCGCCGGTCGAATCAAGAGACCCAGTACTTC.